What follows are 30 T cell receptor beta chains derived from one specimen sequenced in a study of CD8+ T cells in alopecia areata (dated by TCRdb to the late 2010s). Interpreted using the paper, the time point label stands for: baseline before oral tofacitinib. Lesional scalp punch biopsies and peripheral blood were obtained from alopecia areata patients. Libraries were made using the immunoSEQ multiplex PCR assay. RNA was extracted from all samples and reverse transcribed into cDNA, which served as template for TCR sequencing. Held by TCRdb, this immuneACCESS table contains in-frame sequences only and omits some clones. Under half of the omission traces to an unresolved V gene where checked; the cause of the rest is unknown. Across this sample there are approximately 11,000 clones, with over 55% seen only once. The ten top clones hold around 8.5% of the sample. Sequencing was performed on skin, taken at week 0. These receptors originate from a human donor with alopecia areata.

This clone showed up just a few times. This sequence joins TRBV9 and TRBJ2-7, with D perhaps matching TRBD2 (6 bases). The ends were cut back, 3 bases at V and 2 bases at J, with 15 bases in the middle. This CDR3 is 15 amino acids long. CDR1 and CDR2 from the germline V gene are SGDLS and YYNGEE. The CDR3 here is CASSAGTLPAYEQYF. CDR3 DNA sequence: TGTGCCAGCAGCGCCGGGACTTTACCGGCCTACGAGCAGTACTTC.

V usage is TRBV19 and J usage is TRBJ2-7; 10 bases align to TRBD1. This CDR3 contains 13 residues. Trimming cost V 5 bases and J 12 bases; bases outside gene matches: 10. Germline V lookup: CDR1 LNHDA, CDR2 SQIVND (reference sequence). The CDR3 region is CASSGTGVFRPYF. The DNA for the CDR3 is TGTGCCAGTAGTGGGACAGGGGTCTTTCGGCCGTACTTC. Complete variable domain (other parts from reference TRBV19 and TRBJ2-7): DGGITQSPKYLFRKEGQNVTLSCEQNLNHDAMYWYRQDPGQGLRLIYYSQIVNDFQKGDIAEGYSVSREKKESFPLTVTSAQKNPTAFYLCASSGTGVFRPYFGPGTRLTVT.

V gene TRBV6-5 combines with J gene TRBJ1-2, with a possible D match to TRBD1 (5 bases). The V and J ends lost 5 bases and 10 bases respectively, with 14 bases between them. The CDR3 is 12 residues long. CDR1 MNHEY and CDR2 SVGAGI come from the germline V gene. The CDR3 here is CASSQPGSYYTF. CDR3 in DNA: TGTGCCAGCAGTCAACCAGGGTCTTACTACACCTTC.

There are a few counts of this clone. The genes are TRBV6-4 and TRBJ1-2, with D perhaps TRBD1 (6 bases). CDR1 is MRHNA and CDR2 is SNTAGT in the germline V gene. V lost 4 bases and J lost 4, with 7 bases in between. The length of the CDR3 is 12 residues. CDR3 nucleotide sequence: TGTGCCAGCAGTGCACAGGGCTATGGCTACACCTTC. Translated, it gives CASSAQGYGYTF.

This chain links TRBV6-1 with TRBJ2-1; D may correspond to TRBD1 or TRBD2 (5 bases each). Germline CDR1 MNHNS, CDR2 SASEGT. The CDR3 contains 18 residues. Trimming stripped 8 bases from V and 0 bases from J, with 23 bases between. The DNA of the CDR3 is TGTGCCAGCGGTGGGGGAGAGGCAAGCATAAGCTCCTACAATGAGCAGTTCTTC. Protein product: CASGGGEASISSYNEQFF.

V and J are TRBV5-1 and TRBJ2-3; 9 nucleotides match TRBD1. Trimming at V came to 3 bases and at J to 2 bases, leaving 10 bases not matched to a gene. CDR1 is SGHRS, CDR2 YFSETQ, per germline. The CDR3 has 17 amino acids. CDR3 sequence: CASSSTPGQGNTDTQYF. CDR3 bases: TGCGCCAGCAGCTCTACCCCGGGACAGGGTAACACAGATACGCAGTATTTT.

The gene calls are TRBV27 and TRBJ2-5; tentative D call: TRBD1 (6 bases). The DNA end is more similar to TRBJ2-7, so the J call may be wrong. Germline V lookup: CDR1 MNHEY, CDR2 SMNVEV (reference sequence). This CDR3 is built from 14 residues. CDR3 DNA sequence: TGTGCCAGCAGTTTTTTCGGACAGTCCTACGAGCAGTACTTC. Translated: CASSFFGQSYEQYF.

The chain uses TRBV7-9 and TRBJ1-2, with 12 positions matching TRBD1. V dropped 5 bases and J dropped 6; count of bases not matched to a gene: 7. This CDR3 spans 15 amino acids. Germline values: CDR1 SEHNR, CDR2 FQNEAQ (reference sequence). This CDR3 reads CASSPGTGGANGYTF. DNA of the CDR3: TGTGCCAGCAGCCCTGGGACAGGGGGCGCAAATGGCTACACCTTC.

This clone was observed a single time. The chain employs TRBV6-1 and TRBJ2-1, with 10 bases matching TRBD1. This CDR3 contains 15 residues. The V segment lost 6 bases and the J segment 4 bases; nucleotides outside the gene matches: 6. In germline, CDR1 is MNHNS, CDR2 SASEGT. CDR3 sequence (DNA): TGTGCCAGCAGATTGACAGGGGGCGCATACAATGAGCAGTTCTTC. Its protein is CASRLTGGAYNEQFF.

In its sample, this clone was seen a few times. This chain links TRBV5-1 with TRBJ1-4; D is ambiguous. The germline V gene has CDR1 SGHRS and CDR2 YFSETQ. Between the trimmed V and J ends, which lost 1 base and 0 bases, there was a span of 7 bases. The CDR3 is made up of 15 amino acids. For the CDR3, the DNA is TGCGCCAGCAGCTTGCAGGCAGCAACTAATGAAAAACTGTTTTTT. Protein: CASSLQAATNEKLFF.

This clone has just one count. The V and J genes are TRBV6-1 and TRBJ1-6, with TRBD1 matching 7 bases. The CDR3 spans 14 residues. The trim removed 5 bases at V and 9 bases at J, leaving 7 bases unmatched. Germline V gives CDR1 MNHNS, CDR2 SASEGT. As DNA, the CDR3 is TGTGCCAGCAGTACCGACAGGGTAACTTCACCCCTCCACTTT. Amino acids: CASSTDRVTSPLHF.

The genes are TRBV4-2 and TRBJ2-7; D is unclear. The CDR3 loop spans 14 amino acids. The germline gives CDR1 LGHNA, CDR2 YNFKEQ. Trimming took off 0 bases at V and 2 bases at J, with 8 bases between the two ends. The CDR3 sequence: CASSQDPGPYEQYF. The DNA for the CDR3 is TGTGCCAGCAGCCAAGATCCCGGCCCCTACGAGCAGTACTTC.

By proportion, this clone is medium-sized. This chain links TRBV7-8 with TRBJ2-3; either TRBD1 or TRBD2 may fit D (6 bases each). This CDR3 is built from 14 residues. CDR1 and CDR2 from the germline V gene are SGHVS and FQNEAQ. V dropped 8 bases and J dropped 1 base, with 13 bases sitting between them. For the CDR3, the DNA is TGTGCCAGCTTCCCCCGGGGGCGCACAGATACGCAGTATTTT. Translated, it gives CASFPRGRTDTQYF.

This rearrangement joins TRBV4-1 to TRBJ2-6; D may be TRBD1 (5 bases). The germline CDR1 and CDR2 sequences are MGHRA and YSYEKL. With 0 bases removed from V and 0 bases from J, the gap between germline ends came to 15 bases. The CDR3 contains 19 residues. The CDR3 coding sequence is TGCGCCAGCAGCCAAGATCGCTGGCAGGGTGACTCTGGGGCCAACGTCCTGACTTTC. Translation gives CASSQDRWQGDSGANVLTF.

The J gene is TRBJ2-1, the V gene TRBV7-6, with 7 bases lining up with TRBD2. V shed 2 bases and J 5 bases; nucleotides not matched to a gene: 3. This CDR3 has 14 amino acids. Germline V gene data show CDR1 as SGHVS and CDR2 as FNYEAQ. The CDR3 region is CASSLRLADNEQFF. CDR3 DNA sequence: TGTGCCAGCAGCTTAAGGCTAGCGGACAATGAGCAGTTCTTC.

V gene TRBV12-5 combines with J gene TRBJ1-1, with a tentative D call TRBD1 (5 bases). Deletions cut 8 bases from V and 0 bases from J, with 13 bases between. The CDR3 consists of 14 residues. CDR1 is LGHNT and CDR2 is FRNRAP in the germline V gene. CDR3 in amino acids: CASHSGGLNTEAFF. CDR3 bases: TGTGCTAGTCACTCGGGGGGATTGAACACTGAAGCTTTCTTT.

V and J are TRBV6-6 and TRBJ2-3; 7 nucleotides line up with TRBD2. Germline V gene sequence: CDR1 MNHNY, CDR2 SVGAGI (reference sequence). CDR3 length equals 14 residues. J gave up 1 base and V 7 bases, and 5 bases lay outside the gene matches. CDR3 sequence reads: CASKTTSGTDTQYF. The CDR3 bases are TGTGCCAGCAAGACTACTAGCGGCACAGATACGCAGTATTTT.

The rearrangement joins TRBV2 to TRBJ2-5; TRBD1 agrees at 7 bases. The germline V gene encodes CDR1 SNHLY and CDR2 FYNNEI. V gave up 6 bases and J gave up 5 bases; unmatched junction bases: 18. This CDR3 comprises 17 residues. The CDR3 loop reads CASSAYRQGGPRETQYF. CDR3 DNA: TGTGCCAGCAGCGCCTATAGACAGGGCGGCCCGAGGGAGACCCAGTACTTC.

This clone was seen a handful of times. The chain has TRBV7-8 and TRBJ1-5; D might be TRBD1 (5 bases). V shed 1 base and J shed 5 bases, with 15 bases lying between them. The CDR3 extends over 16 amino acids. The germline gives CDR1 SGHVS, CDR2 FQNEAQ. The CDR3 loop reads CASSLVRGRSYQPQHF. CDR3 coding DNA: TGTGCCAGCAGCTTAGTGAGGGGCCGATCCTATCAGCCCCAGCATTTT.

This clone has only a few counts. The chain carries TRBV5-1 and TRBJ1-1; 8 bases align to TRBD1. This CDR3 region has 14 residues. In germline, CDR1 is SGHRS, CDR2 YFSETQ. J lost 4 bases, V lost 0 bases, and 2 bases had no gene match. The CDR3 sequence: CASSLDGQGTEAFF. In nucleotides, the CDR3 is TGCGCCAGCAGCTTGGACGGACAGGGCACTGAAGCTTTCTTT.

This clone has only one observation. The rearrangement uses TRBV11-2 and TRBJ2-5; 8 bases match TRBD1. Trimming removed 0 bases from V and 4 bases from J; junction bases left unmatched: 4. CDR1 is SGHAT, CDR2 FQNNGV, per germline. The CDR3 spans 15 residues. The CDR3 is CASSLEPGGRETQYF. The CDR3 DNA is TGTGCCAGCAGCTTAGAACCAGGGGGCCGAGAGACCCAGTACTTC.

The V call is TRBV27, the J call TRBJ2-1; TRBD2 aligns across 8 bases. CDR1 MNHEY and CDR2 SMNVEV come from the germline V gene (reference sequence). The length of the CDR3 is 17 residues. The V gene end was trimmed by 9 bases and the J gene end by 8 bases; junction bases not matched to a gene: 21. The CDR3 nucleotides are TGTGCCAGGTCCCCTCTTTTCGGGAGGGCCGATAGGCATGAGCAGTTCTTC. Translation: CARSPLFGRADRHEQFF.

The J gene is TRBJ2-2, the V gene TRBV6-4; the D gene is possibly TRBD2 (5 bases). Looked up from germline, CDR1 is MRHNA and CDR2 is SNTAGT. This CDR3 spans 13 amino acids. V was pared by 3 bases and J by 3 bases, with 5 bases between. The CDR3 DNA sequence: TGTGCCAGCAGTGAGGACTACACCGGGGAGCTGTTTTTT. Its translation: CASSEDYTGELFF.

Details on this clone: It differs at one base from a far larger clone, so likely a read error. The chain recombines TRBV5-2 with TRBJ1-1. TRBV5-2 is labeled a pseudogene. CDR3 size: 13 residues. CDR3 in amino acids: CASSRMGGNEAFF. CDR3 coding DNA: TGTGCCAGCAGCCGTATGGGGGGTAACGAAGCTTTCTTT.

This clone was counted once. The genes are TRBV5-4 and TRBJ1-2; D is uncertain. Looked up from germline, CDR1 is SGHNT and CDR2 is YYREEE (reference sequence). V was clipped by 4 bases and J by 4 bases, with 14 bases between them. The length of the CDR3 is 14 residues. CDR3 sequence: CASSINRVFYGYTF. DNA of the CDR3: TGTGCCAGCAGCATCAATCGGGTATTCTATGGCTACACCTTC.

The chain carries TRBV7-8 and TRBJ2-5; 11 bases are a match to TRBD2. The J call is uncertain, as TRBJ2-7 better fits the DNA end. The length of the CDR3 is 14 residues. Germline V gene sequence: CDR1 SGHVS, CDR2 FQNEAQ. This CDR3 reads CASSTGTSGYEQYF. The CDR3, as DNA: TGTGCCAGCAGCACCGGGACTAGCGGCTACGAGCAGTACTTC.

The chain carries TRBV21-1 and TRBJ1-3; the table's D gene call, TRBD1, was not cross checked with the DNA. TRBV21-1 is given as a pseudogene. This CDR3 contains 14 residues. CDR3 amino acids: CASSKARGGNTIYF. CDR3 nucleotide sequence: TGTGCCAGCAGCAAAGCCAGGGGTGGAAACACCATATATTTT.

The gene calls are TRBV6-5 and TRBJ1-5, with D perhaps matching TRBD1 (6 bases). The CDR3 is made up of 13 amino acids. Looked up from germline, CDR1 is MNHEY and CDR2 is SVGAGI. The germline V and J ends were trimmed by 7 bases and 5 bases, with 12 bases remaining between them. CDR3 DNA: TGTGCCAGCACCAGGGGAGGGGATCAGCCCCAGCATTTT. Its translation: CASTRGGDQPQHF.

The CDR3 coding sequence is TGCAGCGTTGATAAGTACAGGGAAAACTATGGCTACACCTTC. Encoded protein: CSVDKYRENYGYTF. The V and J genes are TRBV29-1 and TRBJ1-2, with TRBD1 as a possible D gene (6 bases). V lost 3 bases and J 2 bases, leaving 13 bases between the germline ends. Germline values: CDR1 SQVTM, CDR2 ANQGSEA. The CDR3 is made up of 14 amino acids.

There are a few counts of this clone. The chain combines TRBV27 with TRBJ2-7; 7 bases align to TRBD2. V gave up 0 bases and J gave up 4 bases; unmatched junction bases: 12. Germline CDR1 reads MNHEY; CDR2 reads SMNVEV (reference sequence). The CDR3 length is 17 residues. The CDR3 sequence: CASSLSGAGAGLYEQYF. The CDR3 nucleotides are TGTGCCAGCAGTTTATCAGGGGCGGGAGCGGGACTTTACGAGCAGTACTTC.